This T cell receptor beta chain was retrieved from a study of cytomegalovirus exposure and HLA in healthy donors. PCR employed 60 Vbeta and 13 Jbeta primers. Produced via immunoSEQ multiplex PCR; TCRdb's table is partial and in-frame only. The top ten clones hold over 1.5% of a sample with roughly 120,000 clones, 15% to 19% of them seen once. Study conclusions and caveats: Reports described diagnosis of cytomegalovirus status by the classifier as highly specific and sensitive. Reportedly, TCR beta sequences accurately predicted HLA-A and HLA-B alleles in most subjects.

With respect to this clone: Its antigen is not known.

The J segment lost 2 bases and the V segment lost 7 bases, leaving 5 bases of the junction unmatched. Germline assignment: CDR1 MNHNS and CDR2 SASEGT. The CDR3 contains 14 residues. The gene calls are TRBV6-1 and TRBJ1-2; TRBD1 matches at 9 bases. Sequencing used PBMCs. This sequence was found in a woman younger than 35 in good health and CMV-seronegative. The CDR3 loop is CASTGTGINYGYTF. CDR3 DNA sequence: TGTGCCAGCACCGGGACAGGGATCAACTATGGCTACACCTTC.